What follows is one T cell receptor beta chain and its context. The data belong to a study of blood T cell repertoires in COVID-19. For the study at large: Samples came from the United States, Italy and Spain, spanning acute and convalescent COVID-19. PBMCs, B-cell-depleted T cells, or T cells were the source of the cDNA or gDNA that made up the material.

The data were produced by immunoSEQ multiplex PCR, yet TCRdb's version contains in-frame clones alone and is incomplete. Altogether 62,000 or so clones are present, roughly nine tenths being singletons, with the ten largest covering more than 8%. J gave up 2 bases and V 5 bases, and 5 bases lay outside the gene matches. Germline V CDR1 and CDR2: MNHEY, SMNVEV (reference sequence). The CDR3 spans 14 residues. This chain uses TRBV27 with TRBJ1-2, with 7 positions matching TRBD1. This clonotype originated in a man aged 45-65 years with active COVID-19. The sample comprised peripheral blood. This CDR3 is CASSRTGPNYGYTF. As DNA, the CDR3 is TGTGCCAGCAGTCGGACAGGACCAAACTATGGCTACACCTTC.